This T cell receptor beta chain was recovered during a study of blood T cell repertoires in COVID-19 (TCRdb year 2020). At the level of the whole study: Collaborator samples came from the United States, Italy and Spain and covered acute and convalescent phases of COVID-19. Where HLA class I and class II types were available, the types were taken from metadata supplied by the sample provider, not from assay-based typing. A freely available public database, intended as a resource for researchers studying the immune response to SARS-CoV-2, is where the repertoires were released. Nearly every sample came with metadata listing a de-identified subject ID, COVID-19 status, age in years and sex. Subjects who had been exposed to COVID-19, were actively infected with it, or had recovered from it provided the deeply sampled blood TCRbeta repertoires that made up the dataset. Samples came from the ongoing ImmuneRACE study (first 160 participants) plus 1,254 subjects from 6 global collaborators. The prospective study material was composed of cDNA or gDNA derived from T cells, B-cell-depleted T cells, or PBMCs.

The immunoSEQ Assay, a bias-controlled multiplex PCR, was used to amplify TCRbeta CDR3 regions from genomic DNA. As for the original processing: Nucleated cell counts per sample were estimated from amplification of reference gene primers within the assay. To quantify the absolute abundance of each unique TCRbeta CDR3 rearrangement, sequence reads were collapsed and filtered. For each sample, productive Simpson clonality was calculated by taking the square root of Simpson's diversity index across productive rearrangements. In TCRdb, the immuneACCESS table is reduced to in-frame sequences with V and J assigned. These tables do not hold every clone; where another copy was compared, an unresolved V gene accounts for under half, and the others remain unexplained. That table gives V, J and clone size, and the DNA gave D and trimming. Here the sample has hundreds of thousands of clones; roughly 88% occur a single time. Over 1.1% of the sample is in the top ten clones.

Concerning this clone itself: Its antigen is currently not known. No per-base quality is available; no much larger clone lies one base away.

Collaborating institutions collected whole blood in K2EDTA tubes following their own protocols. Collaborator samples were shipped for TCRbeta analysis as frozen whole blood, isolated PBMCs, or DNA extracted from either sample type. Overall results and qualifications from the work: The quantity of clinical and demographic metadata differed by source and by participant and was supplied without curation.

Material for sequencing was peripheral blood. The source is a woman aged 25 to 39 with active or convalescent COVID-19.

The CDR3 loop reads CASSVTGTSVDEQFF. The sequenced DNA: TGCGCCAGCAGCGTAACCGGGACTAGCGTTGATGAGCAGTTCTTC. The chain couples TRBV5-1 to TRBJ2-1, with 10 bases aligning to TRBD2. From its cysteine to its phenylalanine, the CDR3 spans 15 amino acids. The only DNA kept is the CDR3, 45 bases in frame from the first base. The germline V gene sets CDR1 to SGHRS and CDR2 to YFSETQ. V trim: 4 bases; J trim: 8 bases; unmatched bases: 9.